The 21 T cell receptor beta chains given below trace back to one sample, sequenced in a study of T cell responses to AZD1222 COVID-19 vaccine. The repertoire was sequenced with immunoSEQ multiplex PCR; TCRdb's copy has only in-frame clones and lacks some. The data show 80,000 or so clones, with nearly 90% seen just once and approximately 1.5% held by the top ten. Sequencing used peripheral blood, obtained on day 0 of AZD1222 vaccination. The receptors were gathered from an adult in good health.

This chain links TRBV27 with TRBJ2-1, with TRBD1 matching 7 bases. The V gene's germline CDR1 is MNHEY and CDR2 SMNVEV (reference sequence). The CDR3 runs 17 residues. V was pared by 10 bases and J by 5 bases, with 20 bases of the junction left unmatched. The DNA for the CDR3 is TGTGCCACCCGTCCACAAGCAGGGGGAATTATCAACAATGAGCAGTTCTTC. Translating it yields CATRPQAGGIINNEQFF.

The rearrangement uses TRBV29-1 and TRBJ2-4; no definite D call. Trimming removed 6 bases from V and 0 bases from J, with 15 bases in between. The CDR3 is made up of 15 amino acids. CDR1 SQVTM and CDR2 ANQGSEA come from the germline V gene. The CDR3 loop is CSVLDQALAKNIQYF. Here the CDR3 DNA reads TGCAGCGTCCTGGACCAGGCCTTAGCCAAAAACATTCAGTACTTC. Drawing the rest from reference TRBV29-1 and TRBJ2-4, the complete variable domain is SAVISQKPSRDICQRGTSLTIQCQVDSQVTMMFWYRQQPGQSLTLIATANQGSEATYESGFVIDKFPISRPNLTFSTLTVSNMSPEDSSIYLCSVLDQALAKNIQYFGAGTRLSVL.

The chain employs TRBV7-9 and TRBJ2-7; perhaps TRBD1 as D (6 bases). Deletions cut 5 bases from V and 1 base from J, with 12 bases between. Germline CDR1 is SEHNR and CDR2 is FQNEAQ (reference sequence). This CDR3 is built from 14 residues. The CDR3 region has the DNA TGTGCCAGCAGCCCCCCGGACAGATCCTACGAGCAGTACTTC. Amino acids: CASSPPDRSYEQYF.

This chain joins TRBV6-1 and TRBJ2-7; a weak D match, TRBD2 (5 bases). Germline CDR1 is MNHNS and CDR2 is SASEGT. Trimming cost V 3 bases and J 2 bases, with 8 bases left between them. The CDR3 covers 13 residues. CDR3 residues: CASSERVPYEQYF. The CDR3 DNA reads TGTGCCAGCAGTGAGCGGGTACCCTACGAGCAGTACTTC.

The chain recombines TRBV15 with TRBJ1-5; D gene ambiguous. The CDR3 has 16 amino acids. CDR1 and CDR2 (germline): LNHNV, YYDKDF (reference sequence). With 1 base removed from V and 0 bases from J, the gap between germline ends came to 10 bases. The CDR3: CATSRVYRNSNQPQHF. The CDR3 nucleotides read TGTGCCACCAGCAGAGTTTACAGAAATAGCAATCAGCCCCAGCATTTT.

This clone came up once. The chain joins TRBV4-2 to TRBJ1-5; 7 bases agree with TRBD1. Germline V gives CDR1 LGHNA, CDR2 YNFKEQ. CDR3 size: 16 residues. The V and J ends lost 2 bases and 0 bases, in that order; junction bases with no gene match: 4. DNA for the CDR3: TGTGCCAGCAGCCAAACAGGGGCGTATAGCAATCAGCCCCAGCATTTT. It codes for CASSQTGAYSNQPQHF.

The rearrangement joins TRBV18 to TRBJ1-1; weak D call: TRBD1 (5 bases). The ends were cut back, 3 bases at V and 4 bases at J, with 9 bases in the middle. Germline values: CDR1 KGHSH, CDR2 LQKENI. This CDR3 contains 13 residues. This CDR3 reads CASSPQGSTEAFF. DNA for the CDR3: TGTGCCAGCTCACCCCAGGGTTCCACTGAAGCTTTCTTT.

The genes are TRBV29-1 and TRBJ2-7; 7 bases match TRBD2. Germline V CDR1 and CDR2: SQVTM, ANQGSEA. The V and J ends lost 4 bases and 0 bases, in that order; junction bases with no gene match: 9. The CDR3 extends over 15 amino acids. In nucleotides, the CDR3 is TGCAGCGTTGGATTGAGGCTAGCGGCCTCCTACGAGCAGTACTTC. This encodes CSVGLRLAASYEQYF.

The J gene is TRBJ2-3, the V gene TRBV7-3; TRBD1 or TRBD2 may be the D gene (5 bases each). In germline, CDR1 is SGHTA, CDR2 FQGTGA. Trimming left V 2 bases short and J 4 bases short, with 13 bases between. The CDR3 runs to 15 residues. CDR3 amino acids: CASSLGGSWADTQYF. The CDR3, as DNA: TGTGCCAGCAGCTTAGGGGGATCTTGGGCAGATACGCAGTATTTT. The entire variable domain, with the rest obtained from reference TRBV7-3 and TRBJ2-3, is as follows: GAGVSQTPSNKVTEKGKYVELRCDPISGHTALYWYRQSLGQGPEFLIYFQGTGAADDSGLPNDRFFAVRPEGSVSTLKIQRTERGDSAVYLCASSLGGSWADTQYFGPGTRLTVL.

To note about this clone: An end of the junction differs from the germline gene, which may be a read error. The identical CDR3 is also encoded by other nucleotide sequences in the sample. The chain uses TRBV7-9 and TRBJ1-5; tentative D call: TRBD1 (5 bases). Germline CDR1 is SEHNR and CDR2 is FQNEAQ (reference sequence). The CDR3 covers 14 residues. CDR3 residues: CASSLGLGEKPQHF. The DNA for the CDR3 is TGTGCCAGCAGTTTAGGCCTAGGGGAGAAGCCCCAGCATTTT.

The chain employs TRBV7-2 and TRBJ1-5, with D possibly matching TRBD1 (5 bases). The CDR3 consists of 16 residues. The germline V and J ends were trimmed by 2 bases and 6 bases, with 17 bases remaining between them. Germline assignment: CDR1 SGHTA and CDR2 FQGNSA. The chain's CDR3 is CASSLLGAGIGQPQHF. The CDR3 coding sequence is TGTGCCAGCAGCTTATTAGGGGCTGGGATTGGTCAGCCCCAGCATTTT.

DNA of the CDR3: TGTGCCACCCAGGCAGGTCGGGGGGCGGTTGAAGCTTTCTTT. Its translation: CATQAGRGAVEAFF. The chain carries TRBV19 and TRBJ1-1; tentatively, D is TRBD1 (6 bases). The CDR3 sequence is 14 residues long. Germline V gives CDR1 LNHDA, CDR2 SQIVND (reference sequence). The V end lost 10 bases, the J end lost 7 bases, and 22 bases lay between the germline ends.

The chain has TRBV10-3 and TRBJ2-3, with a weak D call TRBD2 (5 bases). The CDR3 has 15 residues. V was pared by 4 bases and J by 4 bases, with 15 bases between. Germline V lookup: CDR1 ENHRY, CDR2 SYGVKD. The CDR3 nucleotides are TGTGCCATCAGTGCTCTAGCTCCAAGCGCAGATACGCAGTATTTT. Amino acid sequence: CAISALAPSADTQYF.

This clone was counted between two and nine times. The V and J genes are TRBV2 and TRBJ2-3; a weak D match, TRBD2 (5 bases). Between the trimmed V and J ends, which lost 2 bases and 0 bases, there was a span of 12 bases. The V gene's germline CDR1 is SNHLY and CDR2 FYNNEI. The CDR3 spans 16 residues. The CDR3 spells CASSEWAPGSTDTQYF. The CDR3 DNA reads TGTGCCAGCAGTGAATGGGCCCCGGGGAGCACAGATACGCAGTATTTT.

The chain combines TRBV7-8 with TRBJ2-3; D ambiguous. The CDR3 runs 16 residues. The germline V gene encodes CDR1 SGHVS and CDR2 FQNEAQ. V was pared by 0 bases and J by 2 bases, with 12 bases between. The CDR3 sequence is CASSLAGPIHTDTQYF. CDR3 bases: TGTGCCAGCAGCTTAGCAGGACCCATACACACAGATACGCAGTATTTT.

The chain links TRBV19 to TRBJ1-5, with 7 bases fitting TRBD1. After removal of 3 bases from V and 3 bases from J, the junction contained 2 bases not matched to a gene. The germline V gene encodes CDR1 LNHDA and CDR2 SQIVND (reference sequence). There are 14 residues in the CDR3. The CDR3 nucleotides are TGTGCCAGTAGTATCACAGGGGACAATCAGCCCCAGCATTTT. Translation: CASSITGDNQPQHF. The full variable domain, completed using reference TRBV19 and TRBJ1-5, is DGGITQSPKYLFRKEGQNVTLSCEQNLNHDAMYWYRQDPGQGLRLIYYSQIVNDFQKGDIAEGYSVSREKKESFPLTVTSAQKNPTAFYLCASSITGDNQPQHFGDGTRLSIL.

The chain links TRBV30 to TRBJ1-2; a possible D gene is TRBD1 (6 bases). Trimming shortened V by 3 bases and J by 8 bases, and 10 bases separated the two germline ends. Germline lookup yields CDR1 GTSNPN and CDR2 SVGIG (reference sequence). This CDR3 is built from 11 residues. The DNA for the CDR3 is TGTGCCTGGAGCAGGGGTCCCGGCTACACCTTC. It specifies CAWSRGPGYTF. Full variable domain (remainder filled in from reference TRBV30 and TRBJ1-2): SQTIHQWPATLVQPVGSPLSLECTVEGTSNPNLYWYRQAAGRGLQLLFYSVGIGQISSEVPQNLSASRPQDRQFILSSKKLLLSDSGFYLCAWSRGPGYTFGSGTRLTVV.

This clone was picked up one time. The genes are TRBV19 and TRBJ2-3; D perhaps matches TRBD2 (5 bases). CDR1 is LNHDA, CDR2 SQIVND, per germline (reference sequence). Trimming took off 6 bases at V and 0 bases at J, with 13 bases between the two ends. The CDR3 runs to 15 residues. This CDR3 reads CASRKAEVSTDTQYF. In nucleotides, the CDR3 is TGTGCCAGTAGAAAAGCGGAAGTTAGCACAGATACGCAGTATTTT.

The rearrangement joins TRBV6-1 to TRBJ2-5; the D gene is possibly TRBD1 (6 bases). The CDR3 has 14 residues. V was clipped by 2 bases and J by 2 bases, with 9 bases between them. From germline, CDR1 is MNHNS and CDR2 SASEGT. The CDR3 DNA sequence: TGTGCCAGCAGTGAATGGGGGCAACAAGAGACCCAGTACTTC. It is translated as CASSEWGQQETQYF.

J is TRBJ2-2 and V is TRBV18, with 9 bases aligning to TRBD1. The CDR3 has 16 amino acids. J gave up 1 base and V 8 bases, and 8 bases lay outside the gene matches. CDR1 and CDR2 from the germline V gene are KGHSH and LQKENI. CDR3: CASAPQGAGNTGELFF. The CDR3 nucleotides are TGTGCCAGCGCTCCACAGGGGGCAGGGAACACCGGGGAGCTGTTTTTT.

The rearrangement links TRBV6-4 to TRBJ2-3; TRBD2 might be the D (5 bases). Germline V gene data show CDR1 as MRHNA and CDR2 as SNTAGT. This CDR3 spans 15 amino acids. V lost 2 bases and J lost 5, with 14 bases in between. CDR3 amino acids: CASSDSPGELDTQYF. CDR3 sequence (DNA): TGTGCCAGCAGTGACAGCCCCGGGGAGTTAGATACGCAGTATTTT.